The clone carrying this T cell receptor (beta chain) was found a few times. The germline V and J ends were trimmed by 0 bases and 7 bases, with 13 bases remaining between them. CDR1 MGHRA and CDR2 YSYEKL come from the germline V gene. The length of the CDR3 is 14 residues. Under the authors' procedure: Quantification of nucleated cells was approximated via reference gene primer amplification. Assay used: immunoSEQ multiplex PCR; TCRdb lists only in-frame clones, some missing. V and J calls plus clone size are reproduced from that table; the DNA served to infer D and trimming. The sample lists about 220,000 clones, 82% occurring once. The sample is drawn from a study of blood T cell repertoires in COVID-19. Across the whole study: The study drew acute and convalescent COVID-19 samples from the United States, Italy and Spain. From T cells, B-cell-depleted T cells, or PBMCs came the material, which was cDNA or gDNA.

This TCR derives from an elderly woman with acute or convalescent COVID-19. Sequenced sample: peripheral blood. V gene TRBV4-1 combines with J gene TRBJ2-7; maybe TRBD1 (5 bases). The CDR3 is CASSQDQGTGEQYF. The CDR3 nucleotides read TGCGCCAGCAGCCAAGATCAGGGTACGGGTGAGCAGTACTTC.